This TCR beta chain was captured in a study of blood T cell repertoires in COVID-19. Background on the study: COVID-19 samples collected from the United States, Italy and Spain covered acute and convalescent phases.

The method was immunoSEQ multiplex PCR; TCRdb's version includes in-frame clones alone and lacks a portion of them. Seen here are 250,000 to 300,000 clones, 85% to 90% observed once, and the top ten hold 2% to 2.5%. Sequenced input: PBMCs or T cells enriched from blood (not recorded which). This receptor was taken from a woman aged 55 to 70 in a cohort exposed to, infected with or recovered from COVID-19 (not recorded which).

CDR3 in DNA: TGTGCCAGCAGCCCGGACAGGGGGCACGGGGAGCTGTTTTTT. It specifies CASSPDRGHGELFF. V usage is TRBV7-2 and J usage is TRBJ2-2; 11 nucleotides match TRBD1. V lost 5 bases, J lost 7 bases, and 3 bases stayed unmatched. Germline lookup yields CDR1 SGHTA and CDR2 FQGNSA. The CDR3 is 14 amino acids.